This T cell receptor beta chain is from a study of shared clonotypes between healthy human individuals. General study findings and limits: A reduction in generation probabilities was seen for non-shared clonotypes relative to those shared by all four donors. The study drew on few donors, limiting represented genetic and exposure-history diversity. Blood was the only sampled material, and tissue repertoires likely differ.

Into CD45RA+ naive and CD45RA-negative memory subsets, the CD4+ cells were split. Germline values: CDR1 MDHEN, CDR2 SYDVKM. The CDR3 runs 15 residues. The V end was cut by 5 bases, the J end by 0 bases, with 14 bases between. TCRdb keeps only in-frame clones here, not all; method: immunoSEQ multiplex PCR. The data show hundreds of thousands of clones, roughly 70% seen once. There are a few counts of this clone. Antigen specificity is unknown. The sequence came from a woman aged 30 to 39 in good health. The sample consisted of memory CD4+ T cells sorted from blood. Subset noted: CD45RA-negative fraction. The chain links TRBV28 to TRBJ2-7, with D tentatively TRBD1 or TRBD2 (5 bases each). The CDR3 DNA reads TGTGCCAGCAGTCTCGGGACGGTTAGCTCCTACGAGCAGTACTTC. The encoded protein is CASSLGTVSSYEQYF.